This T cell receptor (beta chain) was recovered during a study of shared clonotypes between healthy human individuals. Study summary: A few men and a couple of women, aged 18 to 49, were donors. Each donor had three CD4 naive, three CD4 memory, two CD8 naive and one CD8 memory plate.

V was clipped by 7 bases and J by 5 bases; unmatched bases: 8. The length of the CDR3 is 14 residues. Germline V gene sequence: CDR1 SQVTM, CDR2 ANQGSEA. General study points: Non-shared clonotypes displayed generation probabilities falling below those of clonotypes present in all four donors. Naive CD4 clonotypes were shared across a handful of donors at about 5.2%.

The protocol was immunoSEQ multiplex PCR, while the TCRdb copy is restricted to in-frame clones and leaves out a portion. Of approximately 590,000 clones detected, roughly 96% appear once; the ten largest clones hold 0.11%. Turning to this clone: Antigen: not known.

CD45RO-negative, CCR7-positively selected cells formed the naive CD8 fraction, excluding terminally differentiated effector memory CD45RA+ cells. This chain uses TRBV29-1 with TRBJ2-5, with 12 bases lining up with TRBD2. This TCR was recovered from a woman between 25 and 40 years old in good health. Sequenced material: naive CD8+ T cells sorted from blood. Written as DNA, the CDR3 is TGCAGCGCCCAAGGACTAGCGGGAAGCGAGACCCAGTACTTC. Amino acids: CSAQGLAGSETQYF.